This TCR beta chain was captured in a study of identical twins. Study-wide points: The study based its conclusions on cross-sectional statistical analysis and did not follow the same donors.

One entry per CDR3 protein, called by TCRdb with MiXCR from the 5' RACE reads. The profile covers fewer than 500,000 distinct CDR3 sequences, with approximately 25% appearing a single time and about 2.7% taken by the ten largest. This clonotype was seen a few times. What it binds is unknown. These data were also filed under a second study, of T cells expressing NK-cell markers.

The sample taken for sequencing was CD4+ T cells sorted from blood. The receptor was isolated from a woman between 18 and 29 years old in good health.

The CDR3: CASSPYASSRETQYF. For the CDR3, the DNA is TGTGCCAGCAGCCCCTACGCTAGCTCCCGGGAGACCCAGTACTTC. V usage is TRBV9 and J usage is TRBJ2-5, with a weak D call TRBD2 (5 bases). The germline CDR1 and CDR2 sequences are SGDLS and YYNGEE. The CDR3 loop spans 15 amino acids. Trimming removed 4 bases from V and 5 bases from J, with 18 bases in between.